This is a list of T cell receptor beta chains from one sample in a study of CD8+ T cells in alopecia areata. Clones were read by immunoSEQ multiplex PCR, and TCRdb kept only the in-frame ones, dropping some. In the table there are approximately 54,000 clones, 96% of which are singletons. Here the sequenced sample was CD8+ T cells sorted from blood, taken at week 0. These receptors originate from a human donor with alopecia areata. CDR3s include the opening cysteine and the closing phenylalanine or tryptophan. The order of the fields is D gene, clone size, J gene, V gene, CDR3 DNA, CDR3 protein. D genes are given only for firm matches. Clone sizes are given selectively: once, few, many, or a class where the clone is expanded.

. . TRBJ2-2 TRBV4-3 TGCGCCAGCAGCCCACGTCACGAGACCGGGGAGCTGTTTTTT CASSPRHETGELFF
. . TRBJ2-3 TRBV23-1 TGCGCCAGCAGTCAATCGCTCGGCAAGGCAGATACGCAGTATTTT CASSQSLGKADTQYF
. . TRBJ1-1 TRBV6-6 TGTGCCAGCAGTTACTCGTTCGGGCTGAACACTGAAGCTTTCTTT CASSYSFGLNTEAFF
. . TRBJ2-7 TRBV4-1 TGCGCCAGCAGCCACCCTGCTAAAGCGAGACAGTACTTC CASSHPAKARQYF
. . TRBJ2-7 TRBV7-2 TGTGCCAGCAGCTTAGTTGGGGGTTCATCCGAGCAGTACTTC CASSLVGGSSEQYF
TRBD2 once TRBJ2-1 TRBV7-2 TGTGCCAGCAGCTTAGTAGCGGGGGCTTACAATGAGCAGTTCTTC CASSLVAGAYNEQFF
TRBD2 . TRBJ2-3 TRBV2 TGTGCCAGCAGTTCGGGACTAGCGGCGACTAGCACAGATACGCAGTATTTT CASSSGLAATSTDTQYF
TRBD2 . TRBJ2-1 TRBV23-1 TGCGCCAGCAGATTGGCGGGGGAAACCTACAATGAGCAGTTCTTC CASRLAGETYNEQFF
. once TRBJ1-1 TRBV2 TGTGCCAGCAGTGGGATGGGGTCCTCCCTGGGAGCTTTCTTT CASSGMGSSLGAFF
. . TRBJ2-2 TRBV28 TGTGCCAGCAGTTTGTCCAGGTTGGACACCGGGGAGCTGTTTTTT CASSLSRLDTGELFF
. . TRBJ2-1 TRBV19 TGTGCCAGTAGTATACGTCAATACAATGAGCAGTTCTTC CASSIRQYNEQFF
. . TRBJ2-3 TRBV7-9 TGTGCCAGCAGCCCCCCGGGAGAGCTTAGTTTCCCAGATACGCAGTATTTT CASSPPGELSFPDTQYF
TRBD1 . TRBJ1-2 TRBV5-5 TGTGCCAGCAGCTTGGCCTCACAGGGGCCCTATGGCTACACCTTC CASSLASQGPYGYTF
. . TRBJ1-1 TRBV19 TGTGCCAGTCATACCGGGGGCACTGAAGCTTTCTTT CASHTGGTEAFF
. . TRBJ1-5 TRBV25-1 TGTGCCAGTCAGGATTGGGGCGATCAGCCCCAGCATTTT CASQDWGDQPQHF
. . TRBJ2-2 TRBV7-6 TGTGCCAGCAGCGTAGACACCGGGGAGCTGTTTTTT CASSVDTGELFF
TRBD2 . TRBJ2-7 TRBV15 TGTGCCACCAGCAGCCCAATAACCGGGACTAGCGGTCCCTACGAGCAGTACTTC CATSSPITGTSGPYEQYF
. once TRBJ2-2 TRBV30 TGTGCCTGGAGTGGTTATACCGGGGAGCTGTTTTTT CAWSGYTGELFF
TRBD1 . TRBJ1-2 TRBV5-6 TGTGCCAGCAGCCAGGGGACAGGGCTGAACTATGGCTACACCTTC CASSQGTGLNYGYTF
TRBD2 . TRBJ2-1 TRBV5-1 TGCGCCAGCAGCTTGGACTTTAGCGGGGCTGGGGATGAGCAGTTCTTC CASSLDFSGAGDEQFF
. . TRBJ2-3 TRBV2 TGTGCCAGCGACTCGGGGACAGATACGCAGTATTTT CASDSGTDTQYF
. . TRBJ2-1 TRBV10-3 TGTGCCATCAGTCGACGGGACGGTGAGCAGTTCTTC CAISRRDGEQFF
. . TRBJ2-3 TRBV4-1 TGCGCCAGCAGCCAAGAACCAGGGGATACGCAGTATTTT CASSQEPGDTQYF
. . TRBJ2-3 TRBV11-1 TGTGCCAGCAGCTTGTGGGGCAGAAGCACAGATACGCAGTATTTT CASSLWGRSTDTQYF
TRBD1 . TRBJ2-7 TRBV29-1 TGCAGCGTTGACGTCGGCGGGACAGGGATCGACGAGCAGTACTTC CSVDVGGTGIDEQYF
TRBD2 . TRBJ2-7 TRBV5-1 TGCGCCAGCAGCGAGGGGACTAGTTTTTCCTACGAGCAGTACTTC CASSEGTSFSYEQYF
TRBD1 . TRBJ2-7 TRBV5-1 TGCGCCAGCAGCTTGGGGCCGACAGGGTATTCCTACGAGCAGTACTTC CASSLGPTGYSYEQYF
. . TRBJ2-3 TRBV6-8 TGTGCCTCGGATACGCAGTATTTT CASDTQYF
TRBD1 . TRBJ2-6 TRBV5-5 TGTGCCAGCAGCTTGGGGACAGGGGAAGACTCTGGGGCCAACGTCCTGACTTTC CASSLGTGEDSGANVLTF
TRBD1 . TRBJ2-1 TRBV27 TGTGCCAGCAGTTTATCTGACAGGGGTGGGGGGCCCTACAATGAGCAGTTCTTC CASSLSDRGGGPYNEQFF
. . TRBJ2-2 TRBV2 TGTGCCAGCAGTGACCCTAACCTGAACACCGGGGAGCTGTTTTTT CASSDPNLNTGELFF
TRBD1 . TRBJ1-1 TRBV6-5 TGTGCCAGCAGTTATTATAGGACAGGCGCTGAAGCTTTCTTT CASSYYRTGAEAFF
. . TRBJ2-2 TRBV11-2 TGTGCCAGCAGCTTAAGGGCCCTGAACACCGGGGAGCTGTTTTTT CASSLRALNTGELFF
. . TRBJ2-5 TRBV5-6 TGTGCCAGCAGCTTGGTGGCGGACGGGAAAGAGACCCAGTACTTC CASSLVADGKETQYF
TRBD1 . TRBJ2-7 TRBV5-1 TGCGCCAGCAGCTTGGCCTTGGCAGGGGGCTTCGACGAGCAGTACTTC CASSLALAGGFDEQYF
. . TRBJ2-3 TRBV13 TGTGCCAGCAGCTTAGATGAGGACTCCCTTACCACAGATACGCAGTATTTT CASSLDEDSLTTDTQYF
TRBD1 . TRBJ2-7 TRBV7-9 TGTGCCAGCGGACAGGGCGTCTACGAGCAGTACTTC CASGQGVYEQYF
. . TRBJ2-3 TRBV5-6 TGTGCCAGCAGCTCAAAACCCCACGGGGATACGCAGTATTTT CASSSKPHGDTQYF
. . TRBJ2-7 TRBV7-8 TGTGCCAGCAGCTTAGTATTAAACCGGGCGCTCCCCCATTACGAGCAGTACTTC CASSLVLNRALPHYEQYF
. . TRBJ2-3 TRBV11-2 TGTGCCAGCAGCTTTCGTGGGTCTAGCACAGATACGCAGTATTTT CASSFRGSSTDTQYF
. . TRBJ2-4 TRBV7-9 TGTGCCAGCAGCTTAGGTCTAGGACTAAAAAACATTCAGTACTTC CASSLGLGLKNIQYF
. . TRBJ1-2 TRBV7-9 TGTGCCAGCAGCTTCCTGGACACGAACTATGGCTACACCTTC CASSFLDTNYGYTF
. . TRBJ2-7 TRBV13 TGTGCCAGCAGCTCTTTTCAGGGACCATCCTACGAGCAGTACTTC CASSSFQGPSYEQYF
TRBD1 once TRBJ2-1 TRBV11-2 TGTGCCAGCAGCTTAGCCCCGGGACAGGGAGCCAATGAGCAGTTCTTC CASSLAPGQGANEQFF
. . TRBJ2-1 TRBV6-6 TGTGCCAGCAGTTACATCCTAGGGGGAGGCGATGAGCAGTTCTTC CASSYILGGGDEQFF
. . TRBJ1-4 TRBV15 TGTGCCACCAGCAGAGCGTCCCGGAGGGATGAAAAACTGTTTTTT CATSRASRRDEKLFF
. . TRBJ1-1 TRBV29-1 TGCAGCGTTGAGGCCGGGGCCATGGGAACTGAAGCTTTCTTT CSVEAGAMGTEAFF
. once TRBJ2-7 TRBV27 TGTGCCAGCAGCCTGCGCGGGCTAGTGGTATACGAGCAGTACTTC CASSLRGLVVYEQYF
. . TRBJ2-7 TRBV5-1 TGCGCCAGCAGCTTTGGGGTTACCTACGAGCAGTACTTC CASSFGVTYEQYF
TRBD2 once TRBJ2-3 TRBV19 TGTGCCAGTAGTATAGACCTCACTAGCGGGGGCACAGATACGCAGTATTTT CASSIDLTSGGTDTQYF
TRBD1 . TRBJ1-4 TRBV13 TGTGCCAGCAGCAAACGACAGGGGAATGAAAAACTGTTTTTT CASSKRQGNEKLFF
TRBD1 . TRBJ2-6 TRBV28 TGTGCCAGCAGTAACAGGGGCAACTCTGGGGCCAACGTCCTGACTTTC CASSNRGNSGANVLTF
. . TRBJ1-6 TRBV4-1 TGCGCCAGCAGCCAAGAAGGACAGAGCTCCTATAATTCACCCCTCCACTTT CASSQEGQSSYNSPLHF
. . TRBJ1-2 TRBV7-9 TGTGCCAGCAGCTCCCCCGGGCAGTCCGTTGGCTACACCTTC CASSSPGQSVGYTF
TRBD1 . TRBJ1-3 TRBV4-1 TGCGCCAGCAGCCCCCAGGGGGCCCTAACAGCGAGAATTAATGGAAACACCATATATTTT CASSPQGALTARINGNTIYF
TRBD1 . TRBJ2-3 TRBV6-5 TGTGCCAGCAGTTACGACCGGGACAGGGGCACAGATACGCAGTATTTT CASSYDRDRGTDTQYF
. . TRBJ1-2 TRBV13 TGTGCCAGCAGCTTGAGGGCAGCCAGCTTGTTCCATGGCTACACCTTC CASSLRAASLFHGYTF